These 7 T cell receptor beta chains share one sample of origin, sequenced in a study of blood T cell repertoires in COVID-19. Sequencing was performed with immunoSEQ multiplex PCR; in TCRdb, only in-frame clones are kept and a portion is missing. The data contain 98,000 or so clones, 70% to 90% of them singletons. Sequencing was done on a sample of peripheral blood. These receptors all stem from a woman aged 55-69 years in a cohort sampled during active or convalescent COVID-19.

The V and J genes are TRBV11-3 and TRBJ1-1; D uncertain. CDR3 length: 12 amino acids. V was cut by 6 bases and J by 6 bases, with 11 bases left in between. The germline V gene encodes CDR1 SGHNT and CDR2 YENEEA. As DNA, the CDR3 is TGTGCCAGCAGTTCAGACTCGTCTGAAGCTTTCTTT. Protein: CASSSDSSEAFF. Complete variable domain (other parts from reference TRBV11-3 and TRBJ1-1): EAGVVQSPRYKIIEKKQPVAFWCNPISGHNTLYWYLQNLGQGPELLIRYENEEAVDDSQLPKDRFSAERLKGVDSTLKIQPAELGDSAVYLCASSSDSSEAFFGQGTRLTVV.

This chain joins TRBV5-1 and TRBJ2-7; 7 bases are a match to TRBD1. The CDR3 is 14 residues long. Trimming at V came to 4 bases and at J to 2 bases, leaving 6 bases not matched to a gene. In germline, CDR1 is SGHRS, CDR2 YFSETQ. The CDR3 protein is CASSPWDSTYEQYF. CDR3 nucleotide sequence: TGCGCCAGCAGCCCATGGGACAGCACCTACGAGCAGTACTTC.

V usage is TRBV5-1 and J usage is TRBJ1-6; possible D gene TRBD1, 6 bases. This CDR3 is built from 16 residues. Trimming took off 3 bases at V and 6 bases at J, with 16 bases between the two ends. Germline CDR1 reads SGHRS; CDR2 reads YFSETQ. This CDR3 reads CASSSTGPSVNSPLHF. The CDR3 nucleotides read TGCGCCAGCAGCTCTACAGGGCCGTCGGTTAATTCACCCCTCCACTTT. Variable domain in full (rest from reference TRBV5-1 and TRBJ1-6): KAGVTQTPRYLIKTRGQQVTLSCSPISGHRSVSWYQQTPGQGLQFLFEYFSETQRNKGNFPGRFSGRQFSNSRSEMNVSTLELGDSALYLCASSSTGPSVNSPLHFGNGTRLTVT.

This clone was detected once. This chain links TRBV19 with TRBJ2-1; TRBD1 agrees at 7 bases. Germline CDR1 is LNHDA and CDR2 is SQIVND (reference sequence). The CDR3 is 15 residues long. V dropped 3 bases and J dropped 5; count of bases not matched to a gene: 7. The CDR3 DNA is TGTGCCAGTAGTATTTGGGGACAGACAGACAATGAGCAGTTCTTC. It is translated as CASSIWGQTDNEQFF.

The chain is built from TRBV5-5 and TRBJ1-6; D uncertain. Trimming pared 2 bases from V and 7 bases from J, leaving 7 bases between. In germline, CDR1 is SGHKS, CDR2 YYEKEE (reference sequence). The CDR3 covers 13 residues. The CDR3 loop is CASSFFLNSPLHF. The CDR3 DNA is TGTGCCAGCAGCTTTTTCCTAAATTCACCCCTCCACTTT.

This clone was seen a few times. At one end the junction does not follow the germline gene, possibly because of a read error. The rearrangement joins TRBV7-7 to TRBJ2-7; 8 bases line up with TRBD2. Germline V gene sequence: CDR1 SSHAT, CDR2 FNYEAQ (reference sequence). The CDR3 length is 15 residues. CDR3 loop: CASSPGASGSYEQYF. CDR3 in DNA: TGTGCTAGCAGCCCAGGGGCTAGCGGGTCATACGAGCAGTACTTC.

The chain is built from TRBV5-1 and TRBJ2-7; D is unresolved. Trimming stripped 0 bases from V and 5 bases from J, with 15 bases between. CDR1 SGHRS and CDR2 YFSETQ come from the germline V gene. The CDR3 length is 15 residues. DNA of the CDR3: TGCGCCAGCAGCTTGGGTGACACCCTAAAGGACGAGCAGTACTTC. Amino acid sequence: CASSLGDTLKDEQYF.